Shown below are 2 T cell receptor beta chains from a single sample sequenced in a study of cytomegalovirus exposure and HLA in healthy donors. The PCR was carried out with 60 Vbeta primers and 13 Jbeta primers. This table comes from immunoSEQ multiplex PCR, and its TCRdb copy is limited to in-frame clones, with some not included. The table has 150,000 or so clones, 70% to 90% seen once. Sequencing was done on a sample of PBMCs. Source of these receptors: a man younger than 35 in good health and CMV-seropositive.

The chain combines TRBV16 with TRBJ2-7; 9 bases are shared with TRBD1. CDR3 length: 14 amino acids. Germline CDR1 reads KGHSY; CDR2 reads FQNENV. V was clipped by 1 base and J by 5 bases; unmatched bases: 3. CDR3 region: CASSQWDRVHEQYF. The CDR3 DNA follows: TGTGCCAGCAGCCAATGGGACAGGGTCCACGAGCAGTACTTC. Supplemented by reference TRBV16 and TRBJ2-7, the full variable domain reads GEEVAQTPKHLVRGEGQKAKLYCAPIKGHSYVFWYQQVLKNEFKFLISFQNENVFDETGMPKERFSAKCLPNSPCSLEIQATKLEDSAVYFCASSQWDRVHEQYFGPGTRLTVT.

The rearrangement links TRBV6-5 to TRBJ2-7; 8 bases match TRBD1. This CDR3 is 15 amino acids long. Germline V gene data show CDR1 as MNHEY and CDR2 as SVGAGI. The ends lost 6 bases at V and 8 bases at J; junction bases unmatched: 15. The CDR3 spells CASRSTWTGRYQQYF. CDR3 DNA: TGTGCCAGCAGAAGTACGTGGACAGGGAGATATCAGCAGTACTTC.